The 2 T cell receptor beta chains in this list originate from one sample, sequenced in a study of a mutant IDH1 vaccine in newly diagnosed glioma. The time point denotes: week 23, last vaccination. Alongside topical imiquimod, each dose of vaccine comprised 300 ug of mutant IDH1 20-mer peptide. The antigens of these receptors remain unknown. TCRdb keeps only in-frame clones here, not all; method: immunoSEQ multiplex PCR. The sample shows about 33,000 clones, 88% of them seen only once. The starting material was PBMCs, obtained from a glioma patient whose treatment included an IDH1 peptide vaccine. All receptors come from a man aged 40-49 years with glioma.

The chain employs TRBV7-2 and TRBJ2-6; D ambiguous. Per the germline V gene, CDR1 is SGHTA and CDR2 is FQGNSA. The CDR3 totals 16 residues. The V and J ends lost 2 bases and 0 bases respectively, with 8 bases between them. The CDR3 bases are TGTGCCAGCAGCTTACTAGTGAGCTCTGGGGCCAACGTCCTGACTTTC. Protein: CASSLLVSSGANVLTF.

This clone was observed a single time. The gene calls are TRBV6-1 and TRBJ1-6; 9 bases align to TRBD1. This CDR3 is 15 amino acids long. Germline CDR1 MNHNS, CDR2 SASEGT. Trimming took 6 bases from V and 6 from J; bases not matched to a gene: 6. The CDR3 is CASSPGTGSNSPLHF. The CDR3 DNA sequence: TGTGCCAGCAGCCCCGGGACAGGGAGTAATTCACCCCTCCACTTT.